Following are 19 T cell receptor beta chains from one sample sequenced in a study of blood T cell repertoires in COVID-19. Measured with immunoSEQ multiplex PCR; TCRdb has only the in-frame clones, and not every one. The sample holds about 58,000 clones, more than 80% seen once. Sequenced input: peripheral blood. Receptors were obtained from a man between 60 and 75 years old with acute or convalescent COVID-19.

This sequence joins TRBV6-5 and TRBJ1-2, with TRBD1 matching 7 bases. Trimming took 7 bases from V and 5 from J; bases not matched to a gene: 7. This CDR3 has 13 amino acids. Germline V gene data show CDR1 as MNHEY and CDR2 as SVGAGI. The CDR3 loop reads CASTNRGPYGYTF. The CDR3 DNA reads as TGTGCCAGCACCAACAGGGGCCCGTATGGCTACACCTTC.

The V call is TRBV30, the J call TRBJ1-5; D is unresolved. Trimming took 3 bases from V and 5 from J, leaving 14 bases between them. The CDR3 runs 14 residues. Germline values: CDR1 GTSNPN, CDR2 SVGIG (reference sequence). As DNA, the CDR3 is TGTGCCTGGAGCGGAGGCACAAGCGATCAGCCCCAGCATTTT. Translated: CAWSGGTSDQPQHF.

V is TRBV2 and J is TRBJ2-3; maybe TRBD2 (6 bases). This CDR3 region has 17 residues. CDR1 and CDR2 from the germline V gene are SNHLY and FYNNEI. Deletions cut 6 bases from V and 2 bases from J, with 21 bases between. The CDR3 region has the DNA TGTGCCAGCAGGCTACGGGCGGGAATGGGAGCCACAGATACGCAGTATTTT. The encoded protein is CASRLRAGMGATDTQYF.

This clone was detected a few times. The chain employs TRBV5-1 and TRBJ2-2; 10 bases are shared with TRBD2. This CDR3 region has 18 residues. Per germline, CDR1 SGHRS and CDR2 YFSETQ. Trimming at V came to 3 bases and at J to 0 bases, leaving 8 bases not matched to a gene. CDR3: CASSSTGTSVANTGELFF. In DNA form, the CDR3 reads TGCGCCAGCAGCTCCACCGGGACTAGCGTCGCGAACACCGGGGAGCTGTTTTTT.

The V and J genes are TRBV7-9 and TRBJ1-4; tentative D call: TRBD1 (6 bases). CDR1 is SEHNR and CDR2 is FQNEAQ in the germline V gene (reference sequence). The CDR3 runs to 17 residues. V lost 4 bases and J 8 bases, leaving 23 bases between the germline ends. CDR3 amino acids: CASSSRAGWGQEEKLFF. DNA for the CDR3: TGTGCCAGCAGCTCGCGGGCGGGTTGGGGGCAAGAAGAAAAACTGTTTTTT.

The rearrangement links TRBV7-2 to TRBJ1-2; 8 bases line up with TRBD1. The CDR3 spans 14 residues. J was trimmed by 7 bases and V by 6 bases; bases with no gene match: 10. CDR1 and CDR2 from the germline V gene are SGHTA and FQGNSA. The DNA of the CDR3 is TGTGCCAGCAGTCAGGGGGCTTCAAGTACTGGCTACACCTTC. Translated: CASSQGASSTGYTF. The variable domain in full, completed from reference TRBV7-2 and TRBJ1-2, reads GAGVSQSPSNKVTEKGKDVELRCDPISGHTALYWYRQSLGQGLEFLIYFQGNSAPDKSGLPSDRFSAERTGGSVSTLTIQRTQQEDSAVYLCASSQGASSTGYTFGSGTRLTVV.

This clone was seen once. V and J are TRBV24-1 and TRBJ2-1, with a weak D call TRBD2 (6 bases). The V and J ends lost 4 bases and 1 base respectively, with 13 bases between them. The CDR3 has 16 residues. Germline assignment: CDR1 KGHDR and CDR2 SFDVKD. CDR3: CATSDATRPSYNEQFF. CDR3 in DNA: TGTGCCACCAGTGACGCGACTAGGCCTTCCTACAATGAGCAGTTCTTC.

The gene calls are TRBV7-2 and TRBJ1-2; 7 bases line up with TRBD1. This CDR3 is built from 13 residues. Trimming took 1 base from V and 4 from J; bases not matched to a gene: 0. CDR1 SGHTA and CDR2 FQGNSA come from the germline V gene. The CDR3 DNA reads TGTGCCAGCAGCTTAGGACAGGGCTATGGCTACACCTTC. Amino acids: CASSLGQGYGYTF. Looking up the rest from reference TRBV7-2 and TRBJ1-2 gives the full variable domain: GAGVSQSPSNKVTEKGKDVELRCDPISGHTALYWYRQSLGQGLEFLIYFQGNSAPDKSGLPSDRFSAERTGGSVSTLTIQRTQQEDSAVYLCASSLGQGYGYTFGSGTRLTVV.

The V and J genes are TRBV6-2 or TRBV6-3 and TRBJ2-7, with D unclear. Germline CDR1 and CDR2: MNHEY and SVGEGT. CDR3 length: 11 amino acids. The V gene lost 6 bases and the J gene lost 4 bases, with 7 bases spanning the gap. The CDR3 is CASSSVYEQYF. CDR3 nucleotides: TGTGCCAGCAGCTCCGTGTACGAGCAGTACTTC.

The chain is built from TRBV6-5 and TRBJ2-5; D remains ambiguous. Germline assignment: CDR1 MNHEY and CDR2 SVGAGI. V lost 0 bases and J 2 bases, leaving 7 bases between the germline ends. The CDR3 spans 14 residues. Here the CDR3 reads CASSYSGDQETQYF. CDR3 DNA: TGTGCCAGCAGTTACTCTGGAGATCAAGAGACCCAGTACTTC.

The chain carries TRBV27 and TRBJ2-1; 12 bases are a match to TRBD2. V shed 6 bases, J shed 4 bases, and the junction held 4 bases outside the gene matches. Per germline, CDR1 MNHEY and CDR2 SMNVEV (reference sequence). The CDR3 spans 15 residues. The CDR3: CASSRLAGGYNEQFF. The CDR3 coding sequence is TGTGCCAGCAGCCGGCTAGCGGGAGGGTACAATGAGCAGTTCTTC.

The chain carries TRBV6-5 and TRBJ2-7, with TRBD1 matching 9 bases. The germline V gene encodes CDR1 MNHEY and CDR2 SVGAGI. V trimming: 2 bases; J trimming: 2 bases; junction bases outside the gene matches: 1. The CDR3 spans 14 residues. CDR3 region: CASSYDRGAYEQYF. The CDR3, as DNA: TGTGCCAGCAGTTACGACAGGGGGGCCTACGAGCAGTACTTC.

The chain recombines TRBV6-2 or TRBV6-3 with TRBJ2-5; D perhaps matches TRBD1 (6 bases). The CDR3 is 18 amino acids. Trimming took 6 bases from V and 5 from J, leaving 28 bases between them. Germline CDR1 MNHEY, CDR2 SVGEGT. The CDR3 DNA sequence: TGTGCCAGCAGCCCGTATACAGGGAGTCCCAACAGTGGGGAGACCCAGTACTTC. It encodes CASSPYTGSPNSGETQYF.

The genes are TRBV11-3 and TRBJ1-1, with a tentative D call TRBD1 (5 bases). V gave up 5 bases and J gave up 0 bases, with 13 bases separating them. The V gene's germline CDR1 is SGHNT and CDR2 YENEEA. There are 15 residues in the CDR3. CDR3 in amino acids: CASSPGGTVNTEAFF. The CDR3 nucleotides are TGTGCCAGCAGCCCCGGAGGGACGGTGAACACTGAAGCTTTCTTT.

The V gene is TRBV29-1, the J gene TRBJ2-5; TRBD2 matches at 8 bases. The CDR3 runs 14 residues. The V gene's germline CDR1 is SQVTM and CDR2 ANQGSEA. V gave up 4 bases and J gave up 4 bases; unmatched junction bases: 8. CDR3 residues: CSVAPGLARETQYF. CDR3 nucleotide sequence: TGCAGCGTTGCCCCCGGACTAGCACGAGAGACCCAGTACTTC.

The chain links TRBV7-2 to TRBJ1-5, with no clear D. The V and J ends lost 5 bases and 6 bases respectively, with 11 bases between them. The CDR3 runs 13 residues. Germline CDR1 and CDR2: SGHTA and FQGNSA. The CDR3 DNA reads TGTGCCAGCAGCGCACTGAACTCTCAGCCCCAGCATTTT. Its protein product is CASSALNSQPQHF.

CDR3: CASTRGTGREQPQHF. CDR3 in DNA: TGTGCCAGCACCCGGGGGACAGGACGGGAGCAGCCCCAGCATTTT. The chain recombines TRBV7-9 with TRBJ1-5; 8 bases are shared with TRBD1. V shed 7 bases and J 7 bases; nucleotides not matched to a gene: 12. There are 15 residues in the CDR3. Germline values: CDR1 SEHNR, CDR2 FQNEAQ (reference sequence).

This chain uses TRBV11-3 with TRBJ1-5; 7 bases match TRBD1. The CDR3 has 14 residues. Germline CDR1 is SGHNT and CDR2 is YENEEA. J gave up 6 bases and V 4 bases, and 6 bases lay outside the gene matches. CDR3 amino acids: CASSYDRVGQPQHF. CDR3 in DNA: TGTGCCAGCAGCTACGACAGGGTCGGTCAGCCCCAGCATTTT.

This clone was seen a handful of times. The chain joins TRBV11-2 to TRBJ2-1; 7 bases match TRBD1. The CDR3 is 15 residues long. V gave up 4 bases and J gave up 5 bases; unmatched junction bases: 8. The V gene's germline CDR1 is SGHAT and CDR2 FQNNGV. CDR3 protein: CASSSYRGRDNEQFF. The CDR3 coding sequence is TGTGCCAGCAGCTCATACAGGGGTAGGGACAATGAGCAGTTCTTC.